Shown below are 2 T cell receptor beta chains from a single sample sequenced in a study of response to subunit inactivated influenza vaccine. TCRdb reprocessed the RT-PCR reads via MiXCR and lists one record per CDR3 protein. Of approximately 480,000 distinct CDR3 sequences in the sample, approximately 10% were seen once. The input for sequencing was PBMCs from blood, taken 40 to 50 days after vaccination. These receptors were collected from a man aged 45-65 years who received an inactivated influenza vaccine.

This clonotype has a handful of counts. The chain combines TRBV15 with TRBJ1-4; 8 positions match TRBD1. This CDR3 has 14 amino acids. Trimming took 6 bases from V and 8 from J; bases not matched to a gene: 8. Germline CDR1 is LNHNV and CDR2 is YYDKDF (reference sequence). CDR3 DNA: TGTGCCACCAGGACAGGGGACTACGGGGAAAAACTGTTTTTT. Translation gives CATRTGDYGEKLFF. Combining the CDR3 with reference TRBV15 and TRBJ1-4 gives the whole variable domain DAMVIQNPRYQVTQFGKPVTLSCSQTLNHNVMYWYQQKSSQAPKLLFHYYDKDFNNEADTPDNFQSRRPNTSFCFLDIRSPGLGDTAMYLCATRTGDYGEKLFFGSGTQLSVL.

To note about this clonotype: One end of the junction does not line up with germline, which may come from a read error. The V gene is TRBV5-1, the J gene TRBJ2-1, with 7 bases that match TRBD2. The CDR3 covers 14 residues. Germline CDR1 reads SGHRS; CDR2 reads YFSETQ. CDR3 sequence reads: CASGLGEGDNEQFF. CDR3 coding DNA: TGCGCCAGCGGCTTGGGGGAGGGCGACAATGAGCAGTTCTTC.